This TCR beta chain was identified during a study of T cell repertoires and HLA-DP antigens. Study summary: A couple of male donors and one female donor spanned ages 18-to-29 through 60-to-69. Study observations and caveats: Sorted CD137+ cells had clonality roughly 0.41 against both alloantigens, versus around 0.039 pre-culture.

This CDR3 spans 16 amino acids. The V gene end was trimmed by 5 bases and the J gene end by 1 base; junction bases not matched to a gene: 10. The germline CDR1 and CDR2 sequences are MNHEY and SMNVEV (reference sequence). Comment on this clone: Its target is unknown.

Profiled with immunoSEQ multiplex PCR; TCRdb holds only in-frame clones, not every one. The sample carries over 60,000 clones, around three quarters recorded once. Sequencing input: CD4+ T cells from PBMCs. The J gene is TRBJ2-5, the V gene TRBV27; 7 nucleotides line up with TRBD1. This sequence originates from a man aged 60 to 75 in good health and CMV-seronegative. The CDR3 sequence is CASSPYGTDIQETQYF. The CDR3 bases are TGTGCCAGCAGTCCCTATGGGACAGACATCCAAGAGACCCAGTACTTC.